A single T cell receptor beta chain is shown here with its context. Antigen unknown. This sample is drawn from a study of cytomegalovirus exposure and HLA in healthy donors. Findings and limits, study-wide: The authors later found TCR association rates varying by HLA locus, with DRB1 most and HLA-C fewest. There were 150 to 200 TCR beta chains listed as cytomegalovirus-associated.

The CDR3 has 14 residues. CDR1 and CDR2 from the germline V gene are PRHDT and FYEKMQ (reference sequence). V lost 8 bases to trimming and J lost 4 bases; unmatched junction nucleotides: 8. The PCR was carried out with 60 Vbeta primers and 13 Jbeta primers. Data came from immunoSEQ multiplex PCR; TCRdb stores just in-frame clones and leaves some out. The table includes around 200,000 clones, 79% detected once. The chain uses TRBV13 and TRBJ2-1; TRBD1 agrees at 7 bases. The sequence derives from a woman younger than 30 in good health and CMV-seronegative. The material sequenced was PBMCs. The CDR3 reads CASERDSPYNEQFF. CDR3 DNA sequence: TGTGCCAGCGAACGGGACAGCCCTTACAATGAGCAGTTCTTC.